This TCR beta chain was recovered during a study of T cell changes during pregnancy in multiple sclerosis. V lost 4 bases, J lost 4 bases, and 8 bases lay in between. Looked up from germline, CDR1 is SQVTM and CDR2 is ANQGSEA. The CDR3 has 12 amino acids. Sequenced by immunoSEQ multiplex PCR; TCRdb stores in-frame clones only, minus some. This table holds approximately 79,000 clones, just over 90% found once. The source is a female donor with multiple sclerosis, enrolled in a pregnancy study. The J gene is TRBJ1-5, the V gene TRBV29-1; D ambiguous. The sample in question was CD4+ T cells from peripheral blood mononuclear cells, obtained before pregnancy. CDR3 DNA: TGCAGCGTTGTGGCGGGAAATCAGCCCCAGCATTTT. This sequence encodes CSVVAGNQPQHF.